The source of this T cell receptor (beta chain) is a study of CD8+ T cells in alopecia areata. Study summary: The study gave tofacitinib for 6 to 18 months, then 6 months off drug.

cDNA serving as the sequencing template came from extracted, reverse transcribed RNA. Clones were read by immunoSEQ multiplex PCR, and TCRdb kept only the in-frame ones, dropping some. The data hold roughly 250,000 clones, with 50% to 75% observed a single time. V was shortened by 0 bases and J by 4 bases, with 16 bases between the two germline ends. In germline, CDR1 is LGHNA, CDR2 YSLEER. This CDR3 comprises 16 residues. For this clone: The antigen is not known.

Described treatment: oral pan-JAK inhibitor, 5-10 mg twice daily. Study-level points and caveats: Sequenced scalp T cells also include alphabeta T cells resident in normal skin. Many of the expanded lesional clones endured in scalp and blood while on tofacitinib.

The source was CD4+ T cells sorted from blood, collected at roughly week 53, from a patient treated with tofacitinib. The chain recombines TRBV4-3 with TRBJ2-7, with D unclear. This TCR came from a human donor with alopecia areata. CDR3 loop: CASSQEAIYPTYEQYF. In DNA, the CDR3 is TGCGCCAGCAGCCAAGAAGCCATCTACCCTACTTACGAGCAGTACTTC.